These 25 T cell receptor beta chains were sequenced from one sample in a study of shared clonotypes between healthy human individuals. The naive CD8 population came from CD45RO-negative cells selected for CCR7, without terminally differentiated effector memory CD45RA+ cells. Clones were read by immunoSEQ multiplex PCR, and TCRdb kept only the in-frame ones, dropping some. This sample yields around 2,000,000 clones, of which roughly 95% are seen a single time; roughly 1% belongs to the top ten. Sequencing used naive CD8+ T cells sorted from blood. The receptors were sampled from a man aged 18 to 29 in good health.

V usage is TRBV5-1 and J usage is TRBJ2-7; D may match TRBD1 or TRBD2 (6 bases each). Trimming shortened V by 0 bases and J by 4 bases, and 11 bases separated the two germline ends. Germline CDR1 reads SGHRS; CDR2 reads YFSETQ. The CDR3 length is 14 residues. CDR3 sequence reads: CASSLEGGVYEQYF. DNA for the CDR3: TGCGCCAGCAGCTTGGAGGGGGGCGTGTACGAGCAGTACTTC.

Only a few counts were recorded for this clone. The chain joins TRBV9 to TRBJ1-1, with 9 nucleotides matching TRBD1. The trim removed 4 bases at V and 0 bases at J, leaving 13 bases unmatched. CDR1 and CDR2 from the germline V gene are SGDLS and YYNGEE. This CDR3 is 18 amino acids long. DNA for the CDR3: TGTGCCAGCAGCCCTCCCTTGGGACAGGGTACCATGAACACTGAAGCTTTCTTT. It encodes CASSPPLGQGTMNTEAFF.

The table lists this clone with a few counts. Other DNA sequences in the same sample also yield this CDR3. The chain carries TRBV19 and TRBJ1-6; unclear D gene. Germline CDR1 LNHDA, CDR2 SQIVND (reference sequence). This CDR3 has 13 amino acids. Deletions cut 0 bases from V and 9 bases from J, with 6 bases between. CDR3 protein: CASSIDLGSPLHF. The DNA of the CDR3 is TGTGCCAGTAGTATAGACCTAGGTTCACCCCTCCACTTT.

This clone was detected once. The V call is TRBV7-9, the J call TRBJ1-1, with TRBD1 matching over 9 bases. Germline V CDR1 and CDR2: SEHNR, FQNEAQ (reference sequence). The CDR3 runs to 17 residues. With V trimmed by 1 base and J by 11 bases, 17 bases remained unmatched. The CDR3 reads CASSLESLGGTGYGAFF. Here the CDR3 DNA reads TGTGCCAGCAGCTTAGAGTCCTTGGGCGGGACAGGGTATGGGGCTTTCTTT.

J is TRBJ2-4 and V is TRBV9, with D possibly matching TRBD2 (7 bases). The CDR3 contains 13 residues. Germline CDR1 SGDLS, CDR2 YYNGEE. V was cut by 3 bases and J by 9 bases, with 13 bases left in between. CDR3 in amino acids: CASSEGGETIQYF. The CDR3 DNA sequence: TGTGCCAGCAGCGAAGGGGGGGAAACCATTCAGTACTTC.

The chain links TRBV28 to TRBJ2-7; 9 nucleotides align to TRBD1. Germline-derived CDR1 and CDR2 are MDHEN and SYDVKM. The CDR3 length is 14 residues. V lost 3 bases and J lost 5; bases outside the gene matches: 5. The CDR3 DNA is TGTGCCAGCAGTTTTTTAACAGGGGGCCACGAGCAGTACTTC. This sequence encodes CASSFLTGGHEQYF.

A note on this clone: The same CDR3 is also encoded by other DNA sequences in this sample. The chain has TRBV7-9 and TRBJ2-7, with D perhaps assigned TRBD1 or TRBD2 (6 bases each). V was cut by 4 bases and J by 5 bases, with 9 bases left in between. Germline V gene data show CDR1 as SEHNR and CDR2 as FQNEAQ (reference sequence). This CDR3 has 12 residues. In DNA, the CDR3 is TGTGCCAGCAGCTCCGGGGGCCACGAGCAGTACTTC. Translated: CASSSGGHEQYF.

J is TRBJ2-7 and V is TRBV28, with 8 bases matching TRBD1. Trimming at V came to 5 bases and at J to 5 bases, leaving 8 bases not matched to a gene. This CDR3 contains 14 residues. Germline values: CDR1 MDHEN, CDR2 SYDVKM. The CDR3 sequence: CASSHDRGQNEQYF. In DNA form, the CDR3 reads TGTGCCAGCAGTCACGACAGGGGTCAGAACGAGCAGTACTTC.

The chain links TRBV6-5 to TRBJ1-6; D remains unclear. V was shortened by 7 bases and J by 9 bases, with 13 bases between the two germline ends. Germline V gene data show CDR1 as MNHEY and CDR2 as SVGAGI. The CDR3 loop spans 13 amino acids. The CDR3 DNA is TGTGCCAGCAAGGAGGTATTGGCTTCACCCCTCCACTTT. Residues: CASKEVLASPLHF.

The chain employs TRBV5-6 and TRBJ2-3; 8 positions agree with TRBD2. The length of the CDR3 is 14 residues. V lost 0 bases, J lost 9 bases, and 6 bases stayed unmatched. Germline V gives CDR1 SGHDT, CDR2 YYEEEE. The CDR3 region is CASSLALAGDTQYF. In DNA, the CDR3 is TGTGCCAGCAGCTTGGCCCTAGCGGGTGACACGCAGTATTTT.

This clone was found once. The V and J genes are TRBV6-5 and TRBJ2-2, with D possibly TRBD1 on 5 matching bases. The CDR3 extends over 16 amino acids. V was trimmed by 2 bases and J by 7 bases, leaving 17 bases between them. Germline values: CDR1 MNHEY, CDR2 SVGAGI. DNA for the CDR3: TGTGCCAGCAGTTACACGGTCGCAGGGCTTGGCGGGGAGCTGTTTTTT. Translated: CASSYTVAGLGGELFF.

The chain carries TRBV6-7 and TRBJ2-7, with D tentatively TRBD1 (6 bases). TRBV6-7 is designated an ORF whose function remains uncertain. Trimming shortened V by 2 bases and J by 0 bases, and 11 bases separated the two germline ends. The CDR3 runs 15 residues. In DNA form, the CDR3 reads TGTGCCAGCAGTTACGAGGGACACCACTCCTACGAGCAGTACTTC. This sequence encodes CASSYEGHHSYEQYF.

The CDR3 spells CASKLLGSTKNIQYF. DNA of the CDR3: TGTGCCAGCAAACTGCTCGGGTCTACCAAAAACATTCAGTACTTC. V and J are TRBV27 and TRBJ2-4; no clear D gene. V dropped 7 bases and J dropped 2 bases, with 15 bases sitting between them. Germline CDR1 and CDR2: MNHEY and SMNVEV (reference sequence). CDR3 length: 15 residues.

Here the CDR3 reads CASSLEEGNTIYF. CDR3 in DNA: TGTGCCAGCAGCTTAGAGGAGGGGAACACCATATATTTT. V usage is TRBV7-9 and J usage is TRBJ1-3; D is perhaps TRBD1 (5 bases). In germline, CDR1 is SEHNR, CDR2 FQNEAQ (reference sequence). The CDR3 contains 13 residues. Trimming cost V 1 base and J 7 bases, with 8 bases left between them.

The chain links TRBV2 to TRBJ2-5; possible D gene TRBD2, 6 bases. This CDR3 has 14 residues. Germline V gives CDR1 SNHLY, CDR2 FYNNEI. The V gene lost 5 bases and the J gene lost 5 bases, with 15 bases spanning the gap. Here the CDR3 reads CASSLTRGRETQYF. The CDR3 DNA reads TGTGCCAGCAGTTTGACTAGAGGGCGGGAGACCCAGTACTTC.

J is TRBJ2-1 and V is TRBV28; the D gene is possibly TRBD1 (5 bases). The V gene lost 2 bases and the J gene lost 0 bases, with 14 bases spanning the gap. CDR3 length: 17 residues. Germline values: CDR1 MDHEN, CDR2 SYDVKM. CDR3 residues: CASSLLTGPSSYNEQFF. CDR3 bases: TGTGCCAGCAGTTTACTTACAGGCCCGAGCTCCTACAATGAGCAGTTCTTC.

CDR3 in amino acids: CASSFKVAGGGWNEQFF. In nucleotides, the CDR3 is TGTGCCAGCAGTTTTAAAGTAGCGGGAGGGGGTTGGAATGAGCAGTTCTTC. The gene calls are TRBV27 and TRBJ2-1; 11 bases map to TRBD2. CDR3 length: 17 residues. Trimming removed 3 bases from V and 7 bases from J; junction bases left unmatched: 11. Germline V CDR1 and CDR2: MNHEY, SMNVEV (reference sequence).

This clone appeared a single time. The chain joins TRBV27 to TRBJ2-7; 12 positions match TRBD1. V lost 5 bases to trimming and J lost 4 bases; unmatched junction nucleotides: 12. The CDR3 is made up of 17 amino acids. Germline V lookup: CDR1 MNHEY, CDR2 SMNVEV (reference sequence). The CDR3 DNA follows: TGTGCCAGCAGTACACTTGGGACAGGGGGCCTCTGGTACGAGCAGTACTTC. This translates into CASSTLGTGGLWYEQYF.

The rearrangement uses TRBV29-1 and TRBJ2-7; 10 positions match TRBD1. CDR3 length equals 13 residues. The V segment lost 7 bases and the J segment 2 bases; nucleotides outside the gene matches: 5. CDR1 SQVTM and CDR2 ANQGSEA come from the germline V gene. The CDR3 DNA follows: TGCAGCGCTGCCGGGACAGGGGCCTACGAGCAGTACTTC. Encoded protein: CSAAGTGAYEQYF.

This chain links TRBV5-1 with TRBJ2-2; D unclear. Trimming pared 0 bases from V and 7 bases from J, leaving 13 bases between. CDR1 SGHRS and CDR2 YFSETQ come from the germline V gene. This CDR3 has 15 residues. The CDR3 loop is CASSLDGPLGGELFF. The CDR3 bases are TGCGCCAGCAGCTTGGACGGCCCGTTGGGCGGGGAGCTGTTTTTT. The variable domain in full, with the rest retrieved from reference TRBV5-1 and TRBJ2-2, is KAGVTQTPRYLIKTRGQQVTLSCSPISGHRSVSWYQQTPGQGLQFLFEYFSETQRNKGNFPGRFSGRQFSNSRSEMNVSTLELGDSALYLCASSLDGPLGGELFFGEGSRLTVL.

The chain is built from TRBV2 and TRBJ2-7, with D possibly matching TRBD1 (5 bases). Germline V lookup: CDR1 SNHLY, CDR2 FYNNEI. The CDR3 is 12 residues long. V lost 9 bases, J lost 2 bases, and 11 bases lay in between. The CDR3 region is CASHDSTYEQYF. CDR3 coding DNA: TGTGCCAGTCACGACAGCACCTACGAGCAGTACTTC.

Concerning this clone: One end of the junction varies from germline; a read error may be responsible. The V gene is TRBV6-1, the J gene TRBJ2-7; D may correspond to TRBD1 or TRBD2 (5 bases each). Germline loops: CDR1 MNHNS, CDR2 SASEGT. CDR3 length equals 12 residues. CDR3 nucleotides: TGTGCCAGCAGTGTAATCGGGGACGTCCTGGGCTTC. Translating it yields CASSVIGDVLGF.

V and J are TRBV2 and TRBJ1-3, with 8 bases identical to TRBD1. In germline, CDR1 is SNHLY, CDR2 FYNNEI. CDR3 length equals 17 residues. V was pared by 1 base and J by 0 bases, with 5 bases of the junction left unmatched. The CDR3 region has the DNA TGTGCCAGCAGTGAAGTAGGGGACAGGAACTCTGGAAACACCATATATTTT. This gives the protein CASSEVGDRNSGNTIYF. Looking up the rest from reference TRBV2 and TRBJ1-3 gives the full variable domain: EPEVTQTPSHQVTQMGQEVILRCVPISNHLYFYWYRQILGQKVEFLVSFYNNEISEKSEIFDDQFSVERPDGSNFTLKIRSTKLEDSAMYFCASSEVGDRNSGNTIYFGEGSWLTVV.

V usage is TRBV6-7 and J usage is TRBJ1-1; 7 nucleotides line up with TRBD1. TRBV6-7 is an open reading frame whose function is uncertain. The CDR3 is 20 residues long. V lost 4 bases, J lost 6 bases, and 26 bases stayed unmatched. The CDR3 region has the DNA TGTGCCAGCAGTTCTCGACAGGGACTAATTCTTTGCCCCCCTCTGGCTGAAGCTTTCTTT. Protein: CASSSRQGLILCPPLAEAFF.

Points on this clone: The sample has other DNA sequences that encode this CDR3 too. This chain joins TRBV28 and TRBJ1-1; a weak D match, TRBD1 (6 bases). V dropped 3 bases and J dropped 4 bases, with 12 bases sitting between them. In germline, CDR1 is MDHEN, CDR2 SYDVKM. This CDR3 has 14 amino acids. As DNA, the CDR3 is TGTGCCAGCAGTTTCAGGGGAGGCGGCACTGAAGCTTTCTTT. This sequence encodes CASSFRGGGTEAFF.